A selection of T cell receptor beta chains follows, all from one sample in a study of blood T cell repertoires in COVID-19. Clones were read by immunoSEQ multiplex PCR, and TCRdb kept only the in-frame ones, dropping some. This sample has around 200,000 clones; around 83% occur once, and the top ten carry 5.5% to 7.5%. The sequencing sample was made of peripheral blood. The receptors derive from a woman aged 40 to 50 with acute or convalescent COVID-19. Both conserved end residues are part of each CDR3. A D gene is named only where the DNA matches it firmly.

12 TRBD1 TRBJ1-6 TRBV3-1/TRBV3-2 TGTGCCAGCAGCCAGGGACAGGTTGCCCTCCACTTT CASSQGQVALHF
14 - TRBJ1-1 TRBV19 TGTGCCAGTAGTCTATCCTTGTATGGCACTGAAGCTTTCTTT CASSLSLYGTEAFF
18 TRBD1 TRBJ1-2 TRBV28 TGTGCCGGAGCTCGTACCACGGGACAGGGGAGTCAGGGCTATGGCTACACCTTC CAGARTTGQGSQGYGYTF
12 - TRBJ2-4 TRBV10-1 TGCGCCAGAAGGAGGGGTGGGGACATTCAGTACTTC CARRRGGDIQYF
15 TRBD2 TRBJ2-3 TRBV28 TGTGCCAGCAGTCTAGCGGGGATAATCACAGATACGCAGTATTTT CASSLAGIITDTQYF
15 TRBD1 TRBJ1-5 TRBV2 TGTGCCAGCAGGGATCGACAGGGGGCCGGTCAGCCCCAGCATTTT CASRDRQGAGQPQHF
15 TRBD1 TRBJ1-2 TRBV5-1 TGCGCCAGCAGCTTGGGGGCCACAGGGACAGGTGGCTACACCTTC CASSLGATGTGGYTF
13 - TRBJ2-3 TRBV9 TGTGCCAGCAGCGTAGCTATGAGTGATACGCAGTATTTT CASSVAMSDTQYF
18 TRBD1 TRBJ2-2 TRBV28 TGTGCCAGCAGGACAGGGCCCTATTCCCGCGCGAACACCGGGGAGCTGTTTTTT CASRTGPYSRANTGELFF
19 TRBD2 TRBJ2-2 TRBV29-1 TGCAGCGTTGAAGATCCGTGGCTAGCGGGAGGGCCCGGCACCGGGGAGCTGTTTTTT CSVEDPWLAGGPGTGELFF